This TCR beta chain stems from a study of CXCR3-negative and CXCR3-positive naive CD8 T cells. Study-wide context: TRB reads totalled about 135 million, about 1.5 +/- 0.3 million per library. General study findings and limits: A higher hydrophobicity marked the TRB CDR3s of CXCR3-positive naive cells versus CXCR3-negative naive cells. In both naive subsets diversity was comparably high, whereas memory CD8+ cells showed much lower diversity. PBMCs showed partially decreased CXCR3 expression after cryopreservation, and most assays used fresh PBMCs.

The authors made the TRB cDNA libraries by 5' RACE using UMI labels. No DNA is given; TCRdb re-called the 5' RACE reads and lists each CDR3 protein once. Its clone listing holds some 67,000 distinct CDR3 sequences. A remark on this clonotype: As yet, its antigen is unknown.

The germline V gene has CDR1 LNHDA and CDR2 SQIVND (reference sequence). This CDR3 contains 13 residues. The gene calls are TRBV19 and TRBJ2-1; TCRdb gives TRBD1 as the D gene, but with no DNA this cannot be confirmed. The sequence came from a human donor in good health. Some clones in this sample may be carry-over from other donors' samples. The specimen sequenced was naive CXCR3- CD8+ T cells from blood. Subset specified: CD45RO-CCR7+CD27+CD95- naive CD8+ T cells lacking CXCR3 (TNR3-). The CDR3 sequence is CASSTTDYNEQFF.